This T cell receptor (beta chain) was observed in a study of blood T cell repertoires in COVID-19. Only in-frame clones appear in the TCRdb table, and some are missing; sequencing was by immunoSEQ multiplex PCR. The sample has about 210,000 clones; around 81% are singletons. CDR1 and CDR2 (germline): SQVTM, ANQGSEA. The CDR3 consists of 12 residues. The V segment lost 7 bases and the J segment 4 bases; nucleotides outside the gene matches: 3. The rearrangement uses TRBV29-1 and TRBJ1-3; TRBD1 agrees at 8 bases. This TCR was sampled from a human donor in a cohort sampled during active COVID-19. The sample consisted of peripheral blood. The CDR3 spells CSARTGGNTIYF. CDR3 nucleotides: TGCAGCGCCCGGACAGGGGGAAACACCATATATTTT.